The present T cell receptor (beta chain) was sequenced within a study of cytotoxic CD8 clonotypes in ibrutinib-treated CLL. This clone was recorded only once. Measured with immunoSEQ multiplex PCR; TCRdb has only the in-frame clones, and not every one. The sample consists of tens of thousands of clones, 90% of them appearing once. Germline V gives CDR1 MNHNS, CDR2 SASEGT. The CDR3 runs 14 residues. V lost 2 bases to trimming and J lost 2 bases, with 7 bases between them. The clonotype was recovered from a human donor with chronic lymphocytic leukemia. Material: PBMCs, obtained after 12 months of ibrutinib treatment. The chain has TRBV6-1 and TRBJ1-3; D unresolved. CDR3: CASSEQSTGNTIYF. The CDR3 coding sequence is TGTGCCAGCAGTGAACAGTCGACTGGAAACACCATATATTTT.